These 9 T cell receptor beta chains originate from one sample sequenced in a study of cytomegalovirus exposure and HLA in healthy donors. Sequencing used immunoSEQ multiplex PCR; TCRdb keeps in-frame clones, though not all of them. The table includes more than 50,000 clones, 91% detected once. The sample consisted of PBMCs. These receptor sequences come from a woman aged 25 to 39 in good health and CMV-seronegative.

The chain couples TRBV7-9 to TRBJ2-7, with 7 nucleotides matching TRBD1. The CDR3 is made up of 16 amino acids. CDR1 and CDR2 from the germline V gene are SEHNR and FQNEAQ (reference sequence). The J segment lost 2 bases and the V segment lost 6 bases, leaving 13 bases of the junction unmatched. The CDR3 nucleotides are TGTGCCAGCAGATCTATTTTAGGGACAGCGACCTACGAGCAGTACTTC. Translation gives CASRSILGTATYEQYF.

The chain has TRBV29-1 and TRBJ2-5; TRBD2 matches at 7 bases. The CDR3 spans 13 residues. CDR1 is SQVTM and CDR2 is ANQGSEA in the germline V gene. Germline trimming cut 6 bases from V and 2 bases from J; bases unmatched to any gene: 6. The CDR3: CSVPGTTQETQYF. CDR3 DNA: TGCAGCGTCCCCGGGACTACACAAGAGACCCAGTACTTC.

The rearrangement uses TRBV11-3 and TRBJ2-3, with no clear D. This CDR3 has 15 amino acids. Germline V lookup: CDR1 SGHNT, CDR2 YENEEA. V was pared by 2 bases and J by 2 bases, with 11 bases between. The CDR3 here is CASSLQPDSTDTQYF. In DNA form, the CDR3 reads TGTGCCAGCAGCTTACAGCCAGACTCCACAGATACGCAGTATTTT.

V gene TRBV12-2 combines with J gene TRBJ2-7; TRBD1 reflects the table's D call only, with no check against the DNA. TRBV12-2 is recorded as a pseudogene. This CDR3 contains 16 residues. The chain's CDR3 is CASRSERGPPLPEQYF. DNA for the CDR3: TGTGCAAGTCGCTCCGAAAGGGGCCCCCCGCTCCCCGAGCAGTACTTC.

V gene TRBV19 combines with J gene TRBJ2-3; 8 bases match TRBD2. CDR1 is LNHDA and CDR2 is SQIVND in the germline V gene (reference sequence). The junction had 6 bases not matched to a gene; V was cut back by 1 base and J by 3 bases. CDR3 length equals 16 residues. The CDR3 nucleotides are TGTGCCAGTAGTATAGGGAGGACTAGCAGAACAGATACGCAGTATTTT. Protein: CASSIGRTSRTDTQYF.

The sample holds one count of this clone. V is TRBV18 and J is TRBJ2-1; D not resolved. The CDR3 has 15 residues. Germline CDR1 KGHSH, CDR2 LQKENI. Trimming stripped 3 bases from V and 0 bases from J, with 9 bases between. CDR3 sequence: CASSPVRSSYNEQFF. For the CDR3, the DNA is TGTGCCAGCTCACCGGTACGGAGCTCCTACAATGAGCAGTTCTTC.

This chain connects TRBV30 to TRBJ1-4, with unresolved D. The CDR3 has 13 residues. Germline assignment: CDR1 GTSNPN and CDR2 SVGIG (reference sequence). The germline V and J ends were trimmed by 3 bases and 3 bases, with 8 bases remaining between them. Here the CDR3 reads CAWSPIANEKLFF. The CDR3 nucleotides read TGTGCCTGGAGCCCGATAGCTAATGAAAAACTGTTTTTT.

The CDR3 protein is CASSGGLSDYGYTF. The CDR3 region has the DNA TGTGCCAGCAGTGGTGGACTCTCCGACTATGGCTACACCTTC. The chain is built from TRBV25-1 and TRBJ1-2, with D unresolved. Looked up from germline, CDR1 is MGHDK and CDR2 is SYGVNS. The V end lost 4 bases, the J end lost 3 bases, and 12 bases lay between the germline ends. The CDR3 runs to 14 residues.

The J gene is TRBJ2-1, the V gene TRBV11-2; 11 bases agree with TRBD1. V shed 8 bases, J shed 8 bases, and the junction held 14 bases outside the gene matches. CDR3 size: 16 residues. Germline lookup yields CDR1 SGHAT and CDR2 FQNNGV. This chain's CDR3 is CASAVTGTGGFDEQFF. For the CDR3, the DNA is TGTGCCAGCGCCGTAACGGGGACAGGGGGTTTCGATGAGCAGTTCTTC.